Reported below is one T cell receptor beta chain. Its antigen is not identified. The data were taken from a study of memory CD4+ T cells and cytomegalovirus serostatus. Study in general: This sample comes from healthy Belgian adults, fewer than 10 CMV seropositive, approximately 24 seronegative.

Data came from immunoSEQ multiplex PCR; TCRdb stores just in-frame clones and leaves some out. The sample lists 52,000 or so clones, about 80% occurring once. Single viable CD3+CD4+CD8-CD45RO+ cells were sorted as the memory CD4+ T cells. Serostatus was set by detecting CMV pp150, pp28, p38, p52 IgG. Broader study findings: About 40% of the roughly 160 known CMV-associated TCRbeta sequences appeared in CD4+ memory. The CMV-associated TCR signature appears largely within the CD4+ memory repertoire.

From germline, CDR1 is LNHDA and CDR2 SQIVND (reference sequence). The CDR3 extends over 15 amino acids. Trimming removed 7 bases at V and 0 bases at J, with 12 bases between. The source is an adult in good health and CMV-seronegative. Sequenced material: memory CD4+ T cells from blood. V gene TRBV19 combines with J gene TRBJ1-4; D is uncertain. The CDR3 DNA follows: TGTGCCAGTATACCCAACCCTCCAACTAATGAAAAACTGTTTTTT. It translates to CASIPNPPTNEKLFF. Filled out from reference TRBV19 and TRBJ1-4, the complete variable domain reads DGGITQSPKYLFRKEGQNVTLSCEQNLNHDAMYWYRQDPGQGLRLIYYSQIVNDFQKGDIAEGYSVSREKKESFPLTVTSAQKNPTAFYLCASIPNPPTNEKLFFGSGTQLSVL.